This T cell receptor (beta chain) was documented in a study of shared clonotypes between healthy human individuals. In this sample, this clone turned up a few times. Its antigen is as yet unknown. Findings and caveats of the study: When compared with the clonotypes that were shared by all four sorted-subset donors, the non-shared clonotypes turned out to have lower generation probabilities. When naive CD4 clonotypes were compared across a handful of donors, about 5% were shared.

The V gene's germline CDR1 is MNHEY and CDR2 SVGAGI. Trimming removed 7 bases from V and 2 bases from J; junction bases left unmatched: 2. The CDR3 extends over 13 amino acids. Roughly 210 ng DNA, tens of thousands of T cell genomes, went into each sorted-subset replicate PCR. Repertoires were generated with immunoSEQ multiplex PCR, while TCRdb's copy carries only in-frame clones and drops some. The repertoire includes 550,000 to 850,000 clones, over 55% of them detected once, and under 2% sits in the top ten. Material for sequencing was memory CD4+ T cells sorted from blood. The subset is: CD45RA-negative fraction. The clonotype was recovered from a woman aged 25 to 39 in good health. The V call is TRBV6-5, the J call TRBJ2-7; the match to TRBD1 covers 10 bases. The CDR3 nucleotides are TGTGCCAGCATGGGACAGGGGACCTACGAGCAGTACTTC. It encodes CASMGQGTYEQYF.